These 32 T cell receptor beta chains originate from one sample sequenced in a study of blood T cell repertoires in COVID-19. Profiled with immunoSEQ multiplex PCR; TCRdb holds only in-frame clones, not every one. The sample includes roughly 380,000 clones, about 85% of them seen just once. Sequences were obtained from peripheral blood. The origin of the receptors is a woman younger than 30 with acute or convalescent COVID-19.

The CDR3 nucleotides read TGTGCCAGCAGCGCAACCGGGACAGGGGGCGCAACTAATGAAAAACTGTTTTTT. Its translation: CASSATGTGGATNEKLFF. This sequence joins TRBV9 and TRBJ1-4, with 12 bases matching TRBD1. The CDR3 is 18 amino acids. V shed 3 bases and J 0 bases; nucleotides not matched to a gene: 6. Looked up from germline, CDR1 is SGDLS and CDR2 is YYNGEE.

Only a few counts were recorded for this clone. The chain carries TRBV27 and TRBJ2-1; TRBD2 matches 14 bases. Looked up from germline, CDR1 is MNHEY and CDR2 is SMNVEV (reference sequence). With V trimmed by 6 bases and J by 8 bases, 9 bases remained unmatched. The CDR3 loop spans 16 amino acids. CDR3 sequence: CASSRLAGGTWDEQFF. The CDR3 nucleotides read TGTGCCAGCAGCCGACTAGCGGGGGGGACATGGGATGAGCAGTTCTTC.

This chain connects TRBV5-1 to TRBJ2-1; 9 bases are shared with TRBD2. In germline, CDR1 is SGHRS, CDR2 YFSETQ. V was pared by 0 bases and J by 4 bases, with 5 bases of the junction left unmatched. The length of the CDR3 is 16 residues. The CDR3 bases are TGCGCCAGCAGCTTGGCCCTAGCGGGGAAGTACAATGAGCAGTTCTTC. This encodes CASSLALAGKYNEQFF.

The rearrangement uses TRBV19 and TRBJ2-5; a possible D gene is TRBD2 (5 bases). Germline V gene lookup returns CDR1 LNHDA and CDR2 SQIVND (reference sequence). The CDR3 runs 13 residues. V lost 9 bases to trimming and J lost 4 bases, with 15 bases between them. The CDR3 reads CASRAGRGETQYF. The CDR3 DNA sequence: TGTGCCAGCCGAGCTGGACGGGGAGAGACCCAGTACTTC. The whole variable domain, filled in from reference TRBV19 and TRBJ2-5, reads DGGITQSPKYLFRKEGQNVTLSCEQNLNHDAMYWYRQDPGQGLRLIYYSQIVNDFQKGDIAEGYSVSREKKESFPLTVTSAQKNPTAFYLCASRAGRGETQYFGPGTRLLVL.

The rearrangement links TRBV3-1 (or the pseudogene TRBV3-2) to TRBJ1-1, with a possible D match to TRBD1 (5 bases). Per germline, CDR1 LGHDT and CDR2 YNNKEL (reference sequence). V was pared by 2 bases and J by 1 base, with 17 bases between. The CDR3 totals 17 residues. CDR3 in DNA: TGTGCCAGCAGCCAATCCTTCCGACAGACACGGAACACTGAAGCTTTCTTT. Amino acid sequence: CASSQSFRQTRNTEAFF.

There are a few counts of this clone. This chain connects TRBV7-9 to TRBJ2-2; 10 bases are a match to TRBD2. Per germline, CDR1 SEHNR and CDR2 FQNEAQ (reference sequence). The CDR3 covers 17 residues. The J segment lost 1 base and the V segment lost 4 bases, leaving 6 bases of the junction unmatched. CDR3 sequence reads: CASSSRAGGVNTGELFF. The CDR3 DNA reads as TGTGCCAGCAGCTCAAGAGCGGGAGGGGTGAACACCGGGGAGCTGTTTTTT.

This clone was observed once. The V call is TRBV5-4, the J call TRBJ1-5; 9 bases are shared with TRBD1. This CDR3 spans 14 amino acids. Germline-derived CDR1 and CDR2 are SGHNT and YYREEE (reference sequence). The trim removed 5 bases at V and 0 bases at J, leaving 0 bases unmatched. CDR3 nucleotides: TGTGCCAGCAGGGACAGGGGTAGCAATCAGCCCCAGCATTTT. Protein sequence: CASRDRGSNQPQHF.

Comments on this clone: The same CDR3 can be traced to other DNA sequences in this sample. V and J are TRBV7-9 and TRBJ2-5, with 13 bases matching TRBD2. Trimming at V came to 5 bases and at J to 2 bases, leaving 2 bases not matched to a gene. CDR3 size: 15 residues. The V gene's germline CDR1 is SEHNR and CDR2 FQNEAQ (reference sequence). The DNA for the CDR3 is TGTGCCAGCAGCCGGGGACTAGCGGGACAAGAGACCCAGTACTTC. Its protein product is CASSRGLAGQETQYF.

This clone was counted a single time. The chain links TRBV4-1 to TRBJ1-3, with 8 bases fitting TRBD1. With V trimmed by 1 base and J by 0 bases, 8 bases remained unmatched. Germline CDR1 reads MGHRA; CDR2 reads YSYEKL. CDR3 length: 18 amino acids. This CDR3 reads CASSQGSTGAVSGNTIYF. The CDR3 bases are TGCGCCAGCAGCCAAGGGTCGACAGGGGCCGTCTCTGGAAACACCATATATTTT.

The J gene is TRBJ1-1, the V gene TRBV5-5; 7 bases are a match to TRBD1. Per germline, CDR1 SGHKS and CDR2 YYEKEE (reference sequence). J was trimmed by 4 bases and V by 1 base; bases with no gene match: 13. The length of the CDR3 is 17 residues. The CDR3 protein is CASSLLVGQGVVTEAFF. In DNA, the CDR3 is TGTGCCAGCAGCTTGTTGGTTGGTCAGGGGGTCGTCACTGAAGCTTTCTTT.

This clone showed up just once. The chain couples TRBV7-2 to TRBJ2-1, with 13 bases identical to TRBD2. Trimming took 5 bases from V and 15 from J; bases not matched to a gene: 13. From germline, CDR1 is SGHTA and CDR2 FQGNSA. The CDR3 extends over 15 amino acids. The CDR3 DNA sequence: TGTGCCAGCAGCGTTCCGGGACTAGCGGGAAGCCTACCGTTCTTC. It yields the protein CASSVPGLAGSLPFF.

This clone appeared a single time. Other DNA sequences of this sample code for an identical CDR3. V gene TRBV28 combines with J gene TRBJ2-3, with 7 bases that match TRBD1. Germline CDR1 is MDHEN and CDR2 is SYDVKM. The CDR3 extends over 15 amino acids. The V and J ends lost 6 bases and 1 base, in that order; junction bases with no gene match: 7. CDR3 DNA: TGTGCCAGCAGCGCGAGGCAGGGGGGCACAGATACGCAGTATTTT. Translating gives CASSARQGGTDTQYF.

The chain uses TRBV10-3 and TRBJ2-3, with TRBD2 identical over 9 bases. V lost 6 bases to trimming and J lost 0 bases; unmatched junction nucleotides: 16. Germline assignment: CDR1 ENHRY and CDR2 SYGVKD. The CDR3 sequence is 19 residues long. The CDR3 sequence is CAIRERGAGGRNSTDTQYF. In DNA form, the CDR3 reads TGTGCCATCAGGGAGAGAGGGGCGGGAGGGCGGAATAGCACAGATACGCAGTATTTT.

The chain combines TRBV13 with TRBJ2-2; 7 nucleotides line up with TRBD2. The CDR3 extends over 19 amino acids. V lost 5 bases, J lost 0 bases, and 15 bases stayed unmatched. CDR1 is PRHDT, CDR2 FYEKMQ, per germline (reference sequence). The CDR3 is CASSPEIMGGYTNTGELFF. The CDR3 DNA follows: TGTGCCAGCAGCCCAGAGATAATGGGAGGGTATACGAACACCGGGGAGCTGTTTTTT.

This chain links TRBV3-1 (or the pseudogene TRBV3-2) with TRBJ1-4; 10 bases are a match to TRBD1. The CDR3 is made up of 15 amino acids. V trimming: 3 bases; J trimming: 8 bases; junction bases outside the gene matches: 6. Per the germline V gene, CDR1 is LGHDT and CDR2 is YNNKEL (reference sequence). CDR3 sequence reads: CASSHRGTGEEKLFF. The CDR3 nucleotides read TGTGCCAGCAGCCACCGAGGGACAGGGGAAGAAAAACTGTTTTTT.

The genes are TRBV5-6 and TRBJ1-2, with TRBD1 matching 7 bases. The CDR3 has 14 amino acids. Trimming removed 0 bases from V and 7 bases from J; junction bases left unmatched: 6. The V gene's germline CDR1 is SGHDT and CDR2 YYEEEE. The CDR3 is CASSLGRGTAGYTF. Here the CDR3 DNA reads TGTGCCAGCAGCTTGGGCAGGGGGACGGCTGGCTACACCTTC.

The rearrangement links TRBV7-9 to TRBJ1-3; unclear D gene. The V gene's germline CDR1 is SEHNR and CDR2 FQNEAQ (reference sequence). Trimming took off 5 bases at V and 1 base at J, with 12 bases between the two ends. The CDR3 spans 15 residues. The DNA of the CDR3 is TGTGCCAGCAGCCTAGGTTCGGGGTCTGGAAACACCATATATTTT. This translates into CASSLGSGSGNTIYF.

This chain connects TRBV6-6 to TRBJ2-1, with D possibly being TRBD1 (5 bases). V was clipped by 6 bases and J by 7 bases, with 10 bases between them. This CDR3 region has 12 residues. Germline V gene data show CDR1 as MNHNY and CDR2 as SVGAGI (reference sequence). The CDR3 reads CASSPNRNEQFF. DNA for the CDR3: TGTGCCAGCAGCCCTAACAGGAATGAGCAGTTCTTC.

CDR3 amino acids: CASSPQTSGSYNEQFF. CDR3 DNA: TGTGCCAGCAGCCCTCAGACTAGCGGGAGCTACAATGAGCAGTTCTTC. This chain uses TRBV9 with TRBJ2-1; 12 nucleotides match TRBD2. CDR1 is SGDLS and CDR2 is YYNGEE in the germline V gene. Losses at the gene ends were 4 bases for V and 3 bases for J; bases not matched to a gene: 5. The CDR3 consists of 16 residues.

The CDR3 DNA follows: TGTGCCACCAGCAGCCCCTCGGGGGGACGGTCAATTTCACCCCTCCACTTT. It codes for CATSSPSGGRSISPLHF. The chain employs TRBV15 and TRBJ1-6, with D possibly matching TRBD1 (5 bases). Trimming left V 3 bases short and J 9 bases short, with 21 bases between. Per the germline V gene, CDR1 is LNHNV and CDR2 is YYDKDF (reference sequence). CDR3 length equals 17 residues.

This sequence joins TRBV28 and TRBJ2-7; D is uncertain. The V gene lost 2 bases and the J gene lost 2 bases, with 7 bases spanning the gap. Germline lookup yields CDR1 MDHEN and CDR2 SYDVKM. This CDR3 has 13 residues. CDR3 DNA sequence: TGTGCCAGCAGTTTAACGGCGGCCTACGAGCAGTACTTC. It codes for CASSLTAAYEQYF.

This rearrangement joins TRBV9 to TRBJ2-5; TRBD2 agrees at 10 bases. The trim removed 4 bases at V and 0 bases at J, leaving 3 bases unmatched. The CDR3 is 15 amino acids. The germline CDR1 and CDR2 sequences are SGDLS and YYNGEE. In nucleotides, the CDR3 is TGTGCCAGCAGCTATAGCGGGGGGTACCAAGAGACCCAGTACTTC. It codes for CASSYSGGYQETQYF.

Here the CDR3 reads CASSLGTSGRRSYNEQFF. CDR3 nucleotides: TGTGCCAGCAGCCTGGGGACTAGCGGGAGAAGATCCTACAATGAGCAGTTCTTC. This chain joins TRBV5-6 and TRBJ2-1; 14 bases are a match to TRBD2. The CDR3 runs 18 residues. In germline, CDR1 is SGHDT, CDR2 YYEEEE. Trimming cost V 4 bases and J 1 base; bases outside gene matches: 7.

This sequence joins TRBV5-1 and TRBJ2-7; D possibly corresponds to TRBD1 (6 bases). CDR1 is SGHRS and CDR2 is YFSETQ in the germline V gene. The CDR3 length is 15 residues. V lost 0 bases, J lost 3 bases, and 13 bases lay in between. CDR3 DNA sequence: TGCGCCAGCAGCTTGGTCCAAGGGGGAAGCTACGAGCAGTACTTC. Residues: CASSLVQGGSYEQYF.

The chain carries TRBV24-1 and TRBJ2-3, with 10 bases that match TRBD1. The junction had 12 bases not matched to a gene; V was cut back by 4 bases and J by 6 bases. The CDR3 has 17 residues. Germline CDR1 is KGHDR and CDR2 is SFDVKD. This CDR3 is CATSDRAWDRGTDTQYF. CDR3 coding DNA: TGTGCCACCAGTGACCGGGCCTGGGACAGGGGTACGGATACGCAGTATTTT.

The CDR3 DNA sequence: TGTGCCAGCAGCTTCGCAGGGGCTAATGGCTACACCTTC. It translates to CASSFAGANGYTF. The chain uses TRBV5-4 and TRBJ1-2; tentatively, D is TRBD1 (6 bases). V was clipped by 2 bases and J by 6 bases, with 11 bases between them. Germline values: CDR1 SGHNT, CDR2 YYREEE (reference sequence). The CDR3 loop spans 13 amino acids.

This chain connects TRBV6-4 to TRBJ1-1; D might be TRBD1 (6 bases). Germline CDR1 MRHNA, CDR2 SNTAGT. The CDR3 totals 16 residues. V lost 8 bases and J lost 4, with 23 bases in between. CDR3 sequence: CASGGTQGRGITEAFF. The CDR3 DNA sequence: TGTGCCAGCGGGGGAACCCAGGGCAGGGGTATCACTGAAGCTTTCTTT.

The rearrangement links TRBV2 to TRBJ1-5, with unresolved D. The CDR3 is 14 amino acids. Trimming took 3 bases from V and 0 from J, leaving 6 bases between them. Germline V gives CDR1 SNHLY, CDR2 FYNNEI. This chain's CDR3 is CASSDSYSNQPQHF. In DNA, the CDR3 is TGTGCCAGCAGTGACAGTTATAGCAATCAGCCCCAGCATTTT.

This sequence joins TRBV2 and TRBJ1-2; unclear D gene. The CDR3 is 11 residues long. Germline values: CDR1 SNHLY, CDR2 FYNNEI. Deletions cut 4 bases from V and 8 bases from J, with 8 bases between. This CDR3 is CASSVVRGYTF. The CDR3 nucleotides read TGTGCCAGCAGTGTGGTGCGGGGCTACACCTTC.

This clone was detected only once. V usage is TRBV24-1 and J usage is TRBJ2-3; maybe TRBD2 (5 bases). V gave up 1 base and J gave up 6 bases, with 10 bases separating them. The CDR3 consists of 14 residues. Germline assignment: CDR1 KGHDR and CDR2 SFDVKD. The CDR3 DNA sequence: TGTGCCACCAGTGATTTTGAGGAGGTTGATACGCAGTATTTT. Its protein product is CATSDFEEVDTQYF.

V usage is TRBV12-3 or TRBV12-4 and J usage is TRBJ2-7; a weak D match, TRBD1 (5 bases). The CDR3 runs to 12 residues. V shed 3 bases and J shed 7 bases, with 10 bases lying between them. The CDR3 DNA sequence: TGTGCCAGCAGTTTGAATAGGGGTGAGCAGTACTTC. Amino acid sequence: CASSLNRGEQYF.

The chain joins TRBV19 to TRBJ2-3; the match to TRBD2 covers 7 bases. With V trimmed by 3 bases and J by 4 bases, 13 bases remained unmatched. Germline assignment: CDR1 LNHDA and CDR2 SQIVND (reference sequence). This CDR3 is 17 amino acids long. CDR3 coding DNA: TGTGCCAGTAGTATTCCCAGCGGGAAGTGGGGCCCAGATACGCAGTATTTT. Amino acids: CASSIPSGKWGPDTQYF.